These 2 T cell receptor beta chains were all obtained from the same sample, sequenced in a study. The sorted Tregs were CD4+CD25+CD127-/low cells. TCRdb fed the 5' RACE reads into MiXCR, producing one record per CDR3 protein. The sample lists 35,000 to 50,000 distinct CDR3 sequences, more than 20% seen once, with about 3.9% in the top ten. Sequencing was done on a sample of Tregs sorted from a lymph node. The receptors shown here come from a female donor with breast cancer.

The CDR3 loop reads CASSPDRPSSYNEQFF. The CDR3 DNA sequence: TGTGCCAGCAGCCCGGACAGGCCAAGCTCCTACAATGAGCAGTTCTTC. This chain joins TRBV5-5 and TRBJ2-1; 7 bases align to TRBD1. V lost 4 bases and J lost 0; bases outside the gene matches: 7. CDR3 size: 16 residues. Looked up from germline, CDR1 is SGHKS and CDR2 is YYEKEE (reference sequence).

A single count supports this clonotype. CDR3 nucleotide sequence: TGTGCCAGCAGCATGACAGGGGGGGATACGCAGTATTTT. Encoded protein: CASSMTGGDTQYF. The V gene is TRBV7-3, the J gene TRBJ2-3, with TRBD1 matching 9 bases. The CDR3 consists of 13 residues. Trimming cost V 5 bases and J 6 bases; bases outside gene matches: 3. Germline loops: CDR1 SGHTA, CDR2 FQGTGA.